This T cell receptor (beta chain) is drawn from a study of tumor-infiltrating lymphocytes in primary liver carcinoma. Study-wide background: The patient group consisted of men and women aged 30 to 69 years. Between roughly 4.2 and 11 cm across, the tumors were all of stage T1-T3 N0M0.

CDR1 is SGHRS and CDR2 is YFSETQ in the germline V gene. The V and J ends lost 3 bases and 7 bases, in that order; junction bases with no gene match: 6. This CDR3 has 14 amino acids. The study extracted blood RNA from unsorted whole blood and also extracted germline DNA. Starting from approximately 0.45 ug of total RNA, TCR beta cDNA was produced with a primer in the constant region. Libraries covering TCR beta were generated through three nested multiplex PCR rounds (using a slightly modified ARM-PCR). Two initial PCR rounds of around 9 cycles each paired TRBV1-TRBV30 forward primers with a C-beta reverse primer. TCRdb recomputed calls from the multiplex PCR reads with MiXCR, one row per CDR3 protein. The data hold 330,000 or so distinct CDR3 sequences, with about 61% observed a single time. Remarks on this clonotype: The antigen is unknown.

Study-wide points: Each sample was bulk and unsorted; consequently, CD4+ and CD8+ repertoires were not compared.

The sequenced sample consisted of peripheral blood. The rearrangement links TRBV5-1 to TRBJ2-1; the match to TRBD2 covers 8 bases. The TCR sequence derives from a man in his forties or fifties with primary liver carcinoma and hepatitis B virus infection. The CDR3 protein is CASSSGLGWNEQFF. CDR3 nucleotides: TGCGCCAGCAGCTCGGGACTAGGCTGGAATGAGCAGTTCTTC.